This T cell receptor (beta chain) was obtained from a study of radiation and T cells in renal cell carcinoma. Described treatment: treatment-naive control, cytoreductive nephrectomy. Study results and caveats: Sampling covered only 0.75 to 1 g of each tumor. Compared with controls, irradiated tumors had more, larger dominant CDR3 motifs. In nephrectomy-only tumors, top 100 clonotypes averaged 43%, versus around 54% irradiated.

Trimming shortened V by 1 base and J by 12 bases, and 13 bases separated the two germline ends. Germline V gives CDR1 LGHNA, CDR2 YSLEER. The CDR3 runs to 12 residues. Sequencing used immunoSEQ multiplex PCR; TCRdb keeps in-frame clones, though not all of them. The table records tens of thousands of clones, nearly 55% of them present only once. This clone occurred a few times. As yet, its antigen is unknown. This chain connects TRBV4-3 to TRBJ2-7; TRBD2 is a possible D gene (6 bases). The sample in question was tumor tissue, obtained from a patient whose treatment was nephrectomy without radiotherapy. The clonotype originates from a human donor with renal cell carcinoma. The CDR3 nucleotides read TGCGCCAGCAGCCAAGCCGGCGGGGCTCCGTACTTC. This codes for CASSQAGGAPYF.